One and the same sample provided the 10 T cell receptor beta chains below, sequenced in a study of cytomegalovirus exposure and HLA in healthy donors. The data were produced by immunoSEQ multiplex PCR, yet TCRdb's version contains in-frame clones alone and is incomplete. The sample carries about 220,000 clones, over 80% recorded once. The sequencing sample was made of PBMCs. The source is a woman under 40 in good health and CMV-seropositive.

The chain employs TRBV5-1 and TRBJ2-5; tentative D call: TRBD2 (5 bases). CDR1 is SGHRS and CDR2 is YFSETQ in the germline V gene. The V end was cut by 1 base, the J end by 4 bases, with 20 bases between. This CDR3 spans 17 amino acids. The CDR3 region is CASSLRAAVGSIETQYF. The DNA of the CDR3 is TGCGCCAGCAGCTTGCGTGCAGCGGTGGGGTCCATAGAGACCCAGTACTTC.

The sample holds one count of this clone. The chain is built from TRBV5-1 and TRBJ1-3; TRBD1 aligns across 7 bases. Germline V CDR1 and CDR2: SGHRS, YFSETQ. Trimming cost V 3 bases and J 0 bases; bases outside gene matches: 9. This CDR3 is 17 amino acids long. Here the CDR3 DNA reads TGCGCCAGCAGCTCGATGACAGGGCAGAGCTCTGGAAACACCATATATTTT. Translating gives CASSSMTGQSSGNTIYF.

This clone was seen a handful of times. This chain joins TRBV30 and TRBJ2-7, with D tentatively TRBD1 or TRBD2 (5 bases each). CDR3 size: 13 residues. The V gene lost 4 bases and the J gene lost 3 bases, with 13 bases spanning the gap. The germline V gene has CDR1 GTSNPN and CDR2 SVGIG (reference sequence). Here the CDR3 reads CAWMAGSYYEQYF. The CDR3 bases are TGTGCCTGGATGGCAGGGAGTTACTACGAGCAGTACTTC.

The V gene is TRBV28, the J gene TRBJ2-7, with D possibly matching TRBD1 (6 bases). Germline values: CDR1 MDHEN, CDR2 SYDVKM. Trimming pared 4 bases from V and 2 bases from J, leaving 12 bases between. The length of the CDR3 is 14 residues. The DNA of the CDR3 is TGTGCCAGCAGTTGGGACAATACCCCCTACGAGCAGTACTTC. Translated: CASSWDNTPYEQYF.

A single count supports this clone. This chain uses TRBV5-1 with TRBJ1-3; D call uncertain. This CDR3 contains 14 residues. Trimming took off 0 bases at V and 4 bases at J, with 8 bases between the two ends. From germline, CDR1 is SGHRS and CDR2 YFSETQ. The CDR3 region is CASSLAGIGNTIYF. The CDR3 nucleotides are TGCGCCAGCAGCTTGGCCGGCATCGGAAACACCATATATTTT.

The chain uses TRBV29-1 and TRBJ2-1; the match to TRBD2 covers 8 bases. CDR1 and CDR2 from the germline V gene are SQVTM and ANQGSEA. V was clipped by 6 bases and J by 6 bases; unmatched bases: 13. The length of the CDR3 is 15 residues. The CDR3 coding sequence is TGCAGCGTCACTAGCGGATTCTACCCGGGCAATGAGCAGTTCTTC. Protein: CSVTSGFYPGNEQFF.

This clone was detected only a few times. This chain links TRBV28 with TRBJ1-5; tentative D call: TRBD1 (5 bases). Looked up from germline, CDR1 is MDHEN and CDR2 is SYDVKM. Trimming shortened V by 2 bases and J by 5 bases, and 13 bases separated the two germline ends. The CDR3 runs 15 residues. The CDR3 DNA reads TGTGCCAGCAGTTTAGGGGGTGGGGGGTATCAGCCCCAGCATTTT. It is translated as CASSLGGGGYQPQHF.

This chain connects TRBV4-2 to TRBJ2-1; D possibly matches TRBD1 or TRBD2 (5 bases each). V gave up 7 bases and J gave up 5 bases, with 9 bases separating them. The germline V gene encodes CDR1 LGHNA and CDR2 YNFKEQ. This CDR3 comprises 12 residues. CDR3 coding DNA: TGTGCCAGCACCGGGACCAACAATGAGCAGTTCTTC. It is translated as CASTGTNNEQFF.

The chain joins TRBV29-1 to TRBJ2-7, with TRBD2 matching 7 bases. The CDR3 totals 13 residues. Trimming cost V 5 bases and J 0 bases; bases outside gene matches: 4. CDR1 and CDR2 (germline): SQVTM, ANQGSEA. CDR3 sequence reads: CSVPGTNSYEQYF. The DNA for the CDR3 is TGCAGCGTTCCCGGGACTAACTCCTACGAGCAGTACTTC.

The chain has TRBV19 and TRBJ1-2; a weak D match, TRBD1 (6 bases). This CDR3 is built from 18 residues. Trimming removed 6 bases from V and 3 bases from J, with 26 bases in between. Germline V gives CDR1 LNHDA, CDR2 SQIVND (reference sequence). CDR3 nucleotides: TGTGCCAGTAGCCCCGGGTGGACAGCTTCATCCTTAGACTATGGCTACACCTTC. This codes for CASSPGWTASSLDYGYTF.